The source of this T cell receptor beta chain is a study of blood T cell repertoires in COVID-19. Study summary: Italy, Spain and the United States were the sources of the convalescent and acute COVID-19 samples. T cells, B-cell-depleted T cells, or PBMCs provided the cDNA or gDNA that served as material.

Under the authors' procedure: Using reference gene primer amplification, nucleated cell counts were estimated. Method: immunoSEQ multiplex PCR; TCRdb's copy keeps in-frame clones and lacks some. V, J and clone size are those of that table, while D and trimming were read from the DNA. The sample records 650,000 to 800,000 clones, just under 90% being singletons. This clone was counted a few times. Germline V gives CDR1 MNHEY, CDR2 SMNVEV (reference sequence). The CDR3 totals 14 residues. V was trimmed by 3 bases and J by 6 bases, leaving 14 bases between them. This TCR derives from a woman younger than 35 with acute or convalescent COVID-19. The sample taken for sequencing was peripheral blood. This chain links TRBV27 with TRBJ1-1; tentatively, D is TRBD1 (5 bases). CDR3 sequence reads: CASSLGGGPPEAFF. The CDR3 region has the DNA TGTGCCAGCAGTTTGGGGGGAGGGCCTCCTGAAGCTTTCTTT.